Following are 4 T cell receptor beta chains from one sample sequenced in a study of blood T cell dynamics during melanoma immunotherapy. Clones were read by immunoSEQ multiplex PCR, and TCRdb kept only the in-frame ones, dropping some. The profile covers 8,800 or so clones, with less than 90% appearing a single time and approximately 0.99% taken by the ten largest. Time point specified: week 3, after first cycle of checkpoint inhibitor. The input for sequencing was blood, taken from a patient treated with checkpoint blockade. The source is a human donor with melanoma.

This chain links TRBV21-1 with TRBJ2-2; TRBD2, as called in the table, went unchecked against the DNA. TRBV21-1 is a pseudogene. The CDR3 runs 16 residues. CDR3 sequence (DNA): TGTGCCAGCAGCAAAGGAACCGGGGTATCGGCCGGGGAGCTGTTTTTT. It specifies CASSKGTGVSAGELFF.

The rearrangement joins TRBV6-9 to TRBJ1-2, with D perhaps TRBD1 (6 bases). Per germline, CDR1 MNHGY and CDR2 SVAAGI. V was cut by 3 bases and J by 5 bases, with 16 bases left in between. The CDR3 has 15 residues. DNA of the CDR3: TGTGCCAGCAGTTACCACCATGCCCAGGGGTATGGCTACACCTTC. Its protein is CASSYHHAQGYGYTF.

The chain links TRBV5-6 to TRBJ2-1, with no clear D. Trimming left V 4 bases short and J 2 bases short, with 7 bases between. CDR3 length: 13 residues. Per germline, CDR1 SGHDT and CDR2 YYEEEE. CDR3 bases: TGTGCCAGCAGCCAAAACCCCTACAATGAGCAGTTCTTC. Its protein is CASSQNPYNEQFF. The full variable domain, completed using reference TRBV5-6 and TRBJ2-1, is DAGVTQSPTHLIKTRGQQVTLRCSPKSGHDTVSWYQQALGQGPQFIFQYYEEEERQRGNFPDRFSGHQFPNYSSELNVNALLLGDSALYLCASSQNPYNEQFFGPGTRLTVL.

J is TRBJ1-4 and V is TRBV7-2; 8 bases agree with TRBD1. The germline V gene has CDR1 SGHTA and CDR2 FQGNSA. CDR3 length: 14 residues. Germline trimming cut 5 bases from V and 5 bases from J; bases unmatched to any gene: 4. The CDR3: CASSQDRANEKLFF. In nucleotides, the CDR3 is TGTGCCAGCAGCCAGGACAGGGCCAATGAAAAACTGTTTTTT.